The 29 T cell receptor beta chains in this list originate from one sample, sequenced in a study of blood T cells in healthy people across ages. The authors ran a second PCR of roughly 6 to 12 cycles using a sample-barcoded 5' primer and a J-beta primer mix. TCRdb re-called the 5' RACE reads with MiXCR, one entry per CDR3 protein. The sample lists about 970,000 distinct CDR3 sequences, roughly 51% occurring once. Source material: blood. The receptors were sampled from a woman between 55 and 75 years old in good health.

This clonotype occurred a few times. The CDR3 loop is CASSYGPGKAYEQYF. CDR3 coding DNA: TGTGCCAGCAGTTACGGCCCAGGGAAAGCCTACGAGCAGTACTTC. The genes are TRBV6-2 or TRBV6-3 and TRBJ2-4; D is possibly TRBD1 (5 bases). The J call may be in error: the DNA end matches TRBJ2-7 better. CDR1 and CDR2 (germline): MNHEY, SVGEGT. The CDR3 consists of 15 residues.

The rearrangement links TRBV29-1 to TRBJ1-4; D remains unclear. The germline V gene encodes CDR1 SQVTM and CDR2 ANQGSEA. V lost 3 bases and J 8 bases, leaving 13 bases between the germline ends. The CDR3 sequence is 13 residues long. CDR3 in amino acids: CSVDPEGAEKLFF. The CDR3 nucleotides are TGCAGCGTTGATCCCGAGGGAGCGGAAAAACTGTTTTTT.

The chain employs TRBV10-3 and TRBJ2-5, with a possible D match to TRBD2 (5 bases). CDR1 and CDR2 (germline): ENHRY, SYGVKD. The CDR3 contains 13 residues. The V end lost 5 bases, the J end lost 5 bases, and 12 bases lay between the germline ends. As DNA, the CDR3 is TGTGCCATCAGTATGAACCCGGGGGAGACCCAGTACTTC. Its translation is CAISMNPGETQYF.

This clonotype was counted only a few times. The chain carries TRBV12-3 or TRBV12-4 and TRBJ2-5, with D perhaps TRBD2 (6 bases). Trimming removed 7 bases at V and 2 bases at J, with 17 bases between. The CDR3 has 15 amino acids. The CDR3 here is CASKPTTSNQETQYF. CDR3 nucleotides: TGTGCCAGCAAGCCCACGACTAGTAATCAAGAGACCCAGTACTTC.

J is TRBJ2-4 and V is TRBV11-1, with D uncertain. Germline lookup yields CDR1 SGHAT and CDR2 FQDESV (reference sequence). V lost 8 bases and J lost 2, with 13 bases in between. The CDR3 contains 14 residues. The CDR3 reads CASSTRVTKNIQYF. CDR3 coding DNA: TGTGCCAGCTCCACCCGGGTGACCAAAAACATTCAGTACTTC. The full variable domain, its missing parts supplied by reference TRBV11-1 and TRBJ2-4, is EAEVAQSPRYKITEKSQAVAFWCDPISGHATLYWYRQILGQGPELLVQFQDESVVDDSQLPKDRFSAERLKGVDSTLKIQPAELGDSAMYLCASSTRVTKNIQYFGAGTRLSVL.

Only a few counts were recorded for this clonotype. The chain links TRBV7-6 to TRBJ2-5, with 8 bases lining up with TRBD1. The CDR3 has 16 amino acids. Germline assignment: CDR1 SGHVS and CDR2 FNYEAQ. Trimming at V came to 5 bases and at J to 3 bases, leaving 11 bases not matched to a gene. The CDR3 sequence: CASSRHGTGPEETQYF. As DNA, the CDR3 is TGTGCCAGCAGCCGACACGGGACAGGACCCGAAGAGACCCAGTACTTC.

This clonotype was seen a few times. V gene TRBV27 combines with J gene TRBJ2-6; 10 positions agree with TRBD1. Germline loops: CDR1 MNHEY, CDR2 SMNVEV (reference sequence). This CDR3 has 17 residues. The V and J ends lost 3 bases and 3 bases, in that order; junction bases with no gene match: 5. The CDR3, as DNA: TGTGCCAGCAGTTTTAGGACAGGGGGTAGTGGGGCCAACGTCCTGACTTTC. This codes for CASSFRTGGSGANVLTF.

J is TRBJ1-2 and V is TRBV3-1; D might be TRBD1 (5 bases). Germline V gene data show CDR1 as LGHDT and CDR2 as YNNKEL (reference sequence). The CDR3 covers 14 residues. Trimming left V 5 bases short and J 4 bases short, with 14 bases between. In DNA form, the CDR3 reads TGTGCCAGCAGCGCGGGGGAAATCGGCTATGGCTACACCTTC. Protein product: CASSAGEIGYGYTF.

This clonotype came up a few times. This chain connects TRBV29-1 to TRBJ2-5, with 9 nucleotides matching TRBD1. V lost 7 bases to trimming and J lost 4 bases; unmatched junction nucleotides: 7. The germline CDR1 and CDR2 sequences are SQVTM and ANQGSEA. The CDR3 length is 13 residues. CDR3 sequence reads: CSGGQGFGETQYF. The CDR3 DNA follows: TGCAGCGGGGGACAGGGTTTCGGAGAGACCCAGTACTTC.

The chain joins TRBV2 to TRBJ1-2, with no clear D. CDR3 length: 14 residues. V lost 7 bases, J lost 0 bases, and 12 bases lay in between. Per the germline V gene, CDR1 is SNHLY and CDR2 is FYNNEI. CDR3: CASNQVEANYGYTF. The CDR3 nucleotides read TGTGCCAGCAACCAGGTAGAAGCTAACTATGGCTACACCTTC.

This chain links TRBV11-2 with TRBJ2-3; D gene uncertain. CDR3 length: 15 residues. The ends were cut back, 3 bases at V and 5 bases at J, with 15 bases in the middle. Germline CDR1 SGHAT, CDR2 FQNNGV. The CDR3 DNA reads TGTGCCAGCAGCTTCGGGCAAGGAGTACGAGATACGCAGTATTTT. Protein sequence: CASSFGQGVRDTQYF.

This clonotype came up many times. V and J are TRBV7-9 and TRBJ2-5; D is unresolved. This CDR3 has 13 amino acids. V was clipped by 4 bases and J by 4 bases, with 10 bases between them. CDR1 and CDR2 from the germline V gene are SEHNR and FQNEAQ (reference sequence). CDR3 sequence reads: CASSSLVGETQYF. The CDR3, as DNA: TGTGCCAGCAGCTCCCTGGTGGGAGAGACCCAGTACTTC.

This clonotype occurred once. V gene TRBV20-1 combines with J gene TRBJ1-5; D gene unclear. CDR3 length equals 13 residues. Trimming took 3 bases from V and 5 from J, leaving 11 bases between them. Germline V gene sequence: CDR1 DFQATT, CDR2 SNEGSKA (reference sequence). The CDR3 region is CSARREADQPQHF. For the CDR3, the DNA is TGCAGTGCTAGGAGAGAAGCGGATCAGCCCCAGCATTTT.

This clonotype has more than one count but fewer than ten. This chain links TRBV20-1 with TRBJ2-5; TRBD2 agrees at 9 bases. This CDR3 is built from 13 residues. CDR1 is DFQATT and CDR2 is SNEGSKA in the germline V gene (reference sequence). DNA of the CDR3: TGCGGTCTCTTAGCGGGAGTAATTGAGACCCAGTACTTC. This encodes CGLLAGVIETQYF.

Notes on this clonotype: An end of the junction differs from the germline gene, which may be a read error. V usage is TRBV11-2 and J usage is TRBJ1-2, with 9 bases that match TRBD1. CDR3 length: 15 amino acids. The V gene's germline CDR1 is SGHAT and CDR2 FQNNGV. CDR3 bases: TGTGCCAGCAGGACAGGGGGAGTTACTAACTATGGTTACACCTTC. Amino acid sequence: CASRTGGVTNYGYTF.

This sequence joins TRBV27 and TRBJ2-2; either TRBD1 or TRBD2 may supply D (5 bases each). V shed 5 bases and J shed 4 bases, with 14 bases lying between them. The V gene's germline CDR1 is MNHEY and CDR2 SMNVEV (reference sequence). The CDR3 contains 15 residues. As DNA, the CDR3 is TGTGCCAGCAGTAACCGGGGCTTGGCCACCGGGGAGCTGTTTTTT. It translates to CASSNRGLATGELFF.

The V and J genes are TRBV4-3 and TRBJ2-7; D perhaps matches TRBD2 (5 bases). Germline assignment: CDR1 LGHNA and CDR2 YSLEER. This CDR3 spans 14 amino acids. Between the trimmed V and J ends, which lost 2 bases and 7 bases, there was a span of 15 bases. The CDR3 sequence is CASSQRPLASEQYF. The CDR3 DNA reads as TGCGCCAGCAGCCAAAGGCCTCTAGCCTCTGAGCAGTACTTC.

In its sample, this clonotype was seen a few times. This sequence joins TRBV5-6 and TRBJ2-6; weak D call: TRBD1 (5 bases). CDR3 length: 15 amino acids. The V gene's germline CDR1 is SGHDT and CDR2 YYEEEE. V lost 4 bases and J lost 13, with 21 bases in between. The CDR3 spells CASSRARLWGQVLTF. The CDR3 DNA reads as TGTGCCAGCAGCCGTGCCAGACTCTGGGGCCAAGTCCTGACTTTC.

This clonotype was observed a few times. The V call is TRBV29-1, the J call TRBJ2-1; TRBD2 agrees at 13 bases. CDR3 length: 17 amino acids. Germline V gene sequence: CDR1 SQVTM, CDR2 ANQGSEA. J was trimmed by 8 bases and V by 4 bases; bases with no gene match: 14. The CDR3 DNA follows: TGCAGCGTTGGAGGGGCTCGGCCGACTAGCGGGAGGTATGAGCAGTTCTTC. Translating it yields CSVGGARPTSGRYEQFF.

V gene TRBV12-3 or TRBV12-4 combines with J gene TRBJ2-2; D is possibly TRBD2 (5 bases). V gave up 0 bases and J gave up 1 base, with 9 bases separating them. The CDR3 loop spans 16 amino acids. The CDR3 sequence is CASSLARRENTGELFF. DNA for the CDR3: TGTGCCAGCAGTTTAGCCCGACGGGAGAACACCGGGGAGCTGTTTTTT.

The CDR3 sequence is CASSLWPKRSVWPEQYF. The CDR3 region has the DNA TGTGCCAGCAGCTTATGGCCGAAGCGATCAGTTTGGCCCGAGCAGTACTTC. V usage is TRBV11-2 and J usage is TRBJ2-7, with D unresolved. Between the trimmed V and J ends, which lost 2 bases and 6 bases, there was a span of 23 bases. This CDR3 is built from 17 residues. Germline V lookup: CDR1 SGHAT, CDR2 FQNNGV.

V is TRBV20-1 and J is TRBJ2-5, with TRBD2 matching over 9 bases. This CDR3 has 15 amino acids. CDR1 and CDR2 (germline): DFQATT, SNEGSKA (reference sequence). J gave up 5 bases and V 1 base, and 8 bases lay outside the gene matches. The CDR3 bases are TGCAGTGCTAGAGGTCGTAGCGGGAGTGGGGAGACCCAGTACTTC. It translates to CSARGRSGSGETQYF.

The chain combines TRBV6-5 with TRBJ2-5, with a possible D match to TRBD2 (6 bases). Trimming took off 2 bases at V and 2 bases at J, with 15 bases between the two ends. The CDR3 is 16 amino acids. The germline CDR1 and CDR2 sequences are MNHEY and SVGAGI. CDR3 DNA: TGTGCCAGCAGTTACCTCCAGCCGGACTATCAAGAGACCCAGTACTTC. Translating gives CASSYLQPDYQETQYF.

The chain is built from TRBV29-1 and TRBJ1-1; D call uncertain. CDR3 length: 12 residues. Looked up from germline, CDR1 is SQVTM and CDR2 is ANQGSEA. The V and J ends lost 7 bases and 2 bases respectively, with 11 bases between them. Here the CDR3 reads CSATGRNTEAFF. For the CDR3, the DNA is TGCAGCGCTACCGGGCGCAACACTGAAGCTTTCTTT.

This clonotype has more than one count but fewer than ten. The gene calls are TRBV12-3 or TRBV12-4 and TRBJ1-2; no reliable D call. V lost 4 bases and J 9 bases, leaving 21 bases between the germline ends. The CDR3 runs to 15 residues. The CDR3 sequence is CASSSLKSTRPRYTF. The CDR3 DNA is TGTGCCAGCAGTTCCCTTAAAAGCACCCGGCCGCGCTACACCTTC.

This clonotype was picked up a small number of times. The chain uses TRBV2 and TRBJ1-2; possible D gene TRBD1, 5 bases. The V gene's germline CDR1 is SNHLY and CDR2 FYNNEI. Trimming stripped 5 bases from V and 0 bases from J, with 16 bases between. The CDR3 extends over 16 amino acids. The chain's CDR3 is CASSRLGQSSNYGYTF. The CDR3 DNA is TGTGCCAGCAGTCGCCTGGGGCAGTCGTCTAACTATGGCTACACCTTC.

J is TRBJ2-1 and V is TRBV5-1; 8 nucleotides align to TRBD1. The CDR3 covers 15 residues. V shed 5 bases and J 6 bases; nucleotides not matched to a gene: 10. Germline CDR1 SGHRS, CDR2 YFSETQ. CDR3 sequence: CASSTGTGVFNEQFF. CDR3 nucleotides: TGCGCCAGCAGTACCGGGACAGGTGTTTTCAATGAGCAGTTCTTC.

This clonotype was counted a few times. J is TRBJ2-5 and V is TRBV2; 7 bases map to TRBD1. With the DNA end fitting TRBJ2-7 better, the J assignment may be wrong. Germline CDR1 is SNHLY and CDR2 is FYNNEI. The CDR3 contains 13 residues. The CDR3 sequence: CASFGDSAAEQYF. Here the CDR3 DNA reads TGTGCCAGCTTCGGGGACAGTGCGGCCGAGCAGTACTTC.

This clonotype was found a few times. CDR3 nucleotide sequence: TGCAGTGCTAAGAAGGACTTGTACAATGAGCAGTTCTTC. Translating it yields CSAKKDLYNEQFF. The chain carries TRBV20-1 and TRBJ2-1; TRBD2 is a possible D gene (5 bases). CDR1 and CDR2 from the germline V gene are DFQATT and SNEGSKA (reference sequence). V lost 4 bases to trimming and J lost 4 bases, with 11 bases between them. There are 13 residues in the CDR3.